Shown below are 20 T cell receptor beta chains from a single sample sequenced in a study of identical twins. From the 5' RACE reads, TCRdb called clonotypes with MiXCR, one entry per CDR3 protein. The sample holds 1.5 million or so distinct CDR3 sequences, less than 40% seen once. Sequencing was performed on cord blood. These receptors were taken from a newborn girl in good health.

This clonotype was observed a handful of times. The J gene is TRBJ2-7, the V gene TRBV3-1, with no clear D. This CDR3 has 16 amino acids. Germline assignment: CDR1 LGHDT and CDR2 YNNKEL (reference sequence). V shed 0 bases and J shed 5 bases, with 17 bases lying between them. The CDR3: CASSQDLRIPVHEQYF. CDR3 bases: TGTGCCAGCAGCCAAGATCTCAGGATCCCGGTCCACGAGCAGTACTTC.

The chain has TRBV9 and TRBJ2-4; 14 bases map to TRBD2. V dropped 5 bases and J dropped 2; count of bases not matched to a gene: 6. CDR1 SGDLS and CDR2 YYNGEE come from the germline V gene. This CDR3 has 17 residues. The CDR3 region is CASSSGTSGRTKNIQYF. CDR3 coding DNA: TGTGCCAGCAGTTCCGGGACTAGCGGGAGAACCAAAAACATTCAGTACTTC.

The chain joins TRBV20-1 to TRBJ2-1; perhaps TRBD1 as D (5 bases). V was shortened by 5 bases and J by 0 bases, with 14 bases between the two germline ends. CDR1 is DFQATT and CDR2 is SNEGSKA in the germline V gene (reference sequence). The CDR3 is 15 amino acids. The CDR3 sequence is CSASTVASSYNEQFF. The CDR3 DNA reads as TGCAGTGCTTCGACAGTCGCCAGCTCCTACAATGAGCAGTTCTTC.

This clonotype was picked up a small number of times. The rearrangement uses TRBV6-5 and TRBJ1-2, with D perhaps TRBD1 (5 bases). This CDR3 is 14 amino acids long. Germline V gene data show CDR1 as MNHEY and CDR2 as SVGAGI. Trimming took off 4 bases at V and 7 bases at J, with 16 bases between the two ends. CDR3 sequence reads: CASSLGSRAGGYTF. CDR3 bases: TGTGCCAGCAGTTTAGGAAGCAGGGCGGGTGGCTACACCTTC.

In this sample, this clonotype turned up many times. This rearrangement joins TRBV12-3 or TRBV12-4 to TRBJ1-5; D remains unclear. This CDR3 comprises 13 residues. Trimming removed 1 base at V and 6 bases at J, with 7 bases between. CDR3 in DNA: TGTGCCAGCAGTTTAGTGGTAGGTCAGCCCCAGCATTTT. Its translation: CASSLVVGQPQHF.

V is TRBV5-1 and J is TRBJ2-5; D remains ambiguous. Germline CDR1 and CDR2: SGHRS and YFSETQ. The CDR3 covers 15 residues. Trimming took 2 bases from V and 1 from J, leaving 12 bases between them. The CDR3 nucleotides are TGCGCCAGCAGCTTCATCTACTCTCTCCAAGAGACCCAGTACTTC. Translation gives CASSFIYSLQETQYF.

This clonotype was counted between two and nine times. The V call is TRBV4-1, the J call TRBJ1-4, with D perhaps TRBD1 (5 bases). V was cut by 4 bases and J by 7 bases, with 13 bases left in between. CDR1 MGHRA and CDR2 YSYEKL come from the germline V gene. There are 14 residues in the CDR3. The CDR3: CASSLPWGSEKLFF. DNA for the CDR3: TGCGCCAGCAGCCTCCCTTGGGGGAGTGAAAAACTGTTTTTT.

This clonotype has only a few counts. J is TRBJ2-2 and V is TRBV14, with TRBD2 matching 9 bases. The CDR3 runs 15 residues. V was clipped by 1 base and J by 8 bases; unmatched bases: 5. Germline-derived CDR1 and CDR2 are SGHDN and FVKESK. CDR3 protein: CASSQGLAVGGELFF. The CDR3, as DNA: TGTGCCAGCAGCCAAGGACTAGCGGTAGGAGGGGAGCTGTTTTTT.

CDR3 sequence reads: CASSLSPGQGSTEAFF. For the CDR3, the DNA is TGTGCCAGCAGTTTATCCCCTGGACAGGGAAGCACTGAAGCTTTCTTT. The chain links TRBV27 to TRBJ1-1, with TRBD1 matching 8 bases. In germline, CDR1 is MNHEY, CDR2 SMNVEV (reference sequence). V lost 0 bases and J lost 4; bases outside the gene matches: 7. The CDR3 has 16 residues.

J is TRBJ1-1 and V is TRBV7-2; the D gene is possibly TRBD1 (5 bases). This CDR3 is built from 15 residues. Trimming pared 6 bases from V and 3 bases from J, leaving 17 bases between. CDR1 and CDR2 from the germline V gene are SGHTA and FQGNSA. CDR3 amino acids: CASRGTGTLDTEAFF. In DNA, the CDR3 is TGTGCCAGCAGAGGAACCGGGACCCTAGACACTGAAGCTTTCTTT.

The J gene is TRBJ2-2, the V gene TRBV20-1; TRBD2 aligns across 9 bases. CDR3 length: 17 residues. Germline lookup yields CDR1 DFQATT and CDR2 SNEGSKA (reference sequence). The J segment lost 4 bases and the V segment lost 3 bases, leaving 12 bases of the junction unmatched. The CDR3 spells CSASTVPSGVRTGELFF. Here the CDR3 DNA reads TGCAGTGCTAGTACGGTTCCTAGCGGGGTTCGCACCGGGGAGCTGTTTTTT.

This chain joins TRBV4-1 and TRBJ2-3, with 8 bases fitting TRBD1. J gave up 2 bases and V 0 bases, and 7 bases lay outside the gene matches. The V gene's germline CDR1 is MGHRA and CDR2 YSYEKL. The CDR3 runs 17 residues. The CDR3 loop is CASSQDGDRSYTDTQYF. In DNA, the CDR3 is TGCGCCAGCAGCCAAGATGGGGACAGGTCCTACACAGATACGCAGTATTTT.

As regards this clonotype: At one boundary the junction diverges from the germline segment, which might be a read error. The chain employs TRBV12-3 or TRBV12-4 and TRBJ2-1; D perhaps matches TRBD1 (6 bases). The CDR3 runs to 15 residues. Here the CDR3 DNA reads TGTGCCAGCAGGAGAGCAGCAGGGGCCTACGATGAGCAGTTCTTC. It is translated as CASRRAAGAYDEQFF.

This clonotype was found a few times. This rearrangement joins TRBV19 to TRBJ2-4, with 7 nucleotides matching TRBD1. The J segment lost 0 bases and the V segment lost 5 bases, leaving 13 bases of the junction unmatched. CDR3 length: 18 residues. Germline CDR1 and CDR2: LNHDA and SQIVND (reference sequence). In nucleotides, the CDR3 is TGTGCCAGTAGTCCTGGTTTAGGACAGGTCTTAGCCAAAAACATTCAGTACTTC. Residues: CASSPGLGQVLAKNIQYF.

The chain recombines TRBV6-5 with TRBJ2-1, with D perhaps TRBD1 (5 bases). The CDR3 has 15 residues. V lost 6 bases and J lost 8, with 20 bases in between. CDR1 and CDR2 (germline): MNHEY, SVGAGI. The CDR3 DNA reads TGTGCCAGCAGCTATCAGGGTCTGGTGGATTATGAGCAGTTCTTC. It translates to CASSYQGLVDYEQFF.

J is TRBJ1-4 and V is TRBV24-1; a weak D match, TRBD1 (6 bases). V was shortened by 2 bases and J by 8 bases, with 23 bases between the two germline ends. This CDR3 spans 18 amino acids. Germline CDR1 and CDR2: KGHDR and SFDVKD. CDR3 residues: CATSDSQTGKVIGEKLFF. The CDR3, as DNA: TGTGCCACCAGTGATTCGCAAACAGGGAAAGTGATAGGAGAAAAACTGTTTTTT.

This clonotype was counted only a few times. This chain joins TRBV10-2 and TRBJ2-7; 10 nucleotides line up with TRBD2. Germline CDR1 reads WSHSY; CDR2 reads SAAADI. This CDR3 is built from 15 residues. The ends lost 6 bases at V and 3 bases at J; junction bases unmatched: 8. The CDR3 loop is CASRGLGLADYEQYF. The CDR3 DNA sequence: TGCGCCAGCAGGGGTCTAGGACTAGCGGACTACGAGCAGTACTTC.

Concerning this clonotype: At one end the junction does not follow the germline gene, possibly because of a read error. The rearrangement links TRBV7-8 to TRBJ2-1; 7 nucleotides match TRBD2. CDR3 length: 16 amino acids. The germline V gene has CDR1 SGHVS and CDR2 FQNEAQ. CDR3 sequence: CAGSSTGTIRPGEQFF. The CDR3 DNA is TGTGCCGGCAGCTCTACCGGGACTATAAGACCGGGAGAGCAGTTCTTC.

This clonotype was recorded a few times. V and J are TRBV4-2 and TRBJ1-5; unclear D gene. This CDR3 spans 14 amino acids. CDR1 and CDR2 from the germline V gene are LGHNA and YNFKEQ. Trimming took off 0 bases at V and 7 bases at J, with 10 bases between the two ends. The CDR3 nucleotides read TGTGCCAGCAGCCAAGATGGAGCGGGGCAGCCCCAGCATTTT. As protein: CASSQDGAGQPQHF.

This clonotype occurred a few times. The chain has TRBV20-1 and TRBJ2-3; perhaps TRBD2 as D (6 bases). V gave up 5 bases and J gave up 1 base, with 16 bases separating them. The CDR3 runs 15 residues. The germline CDR1 and CDR2 sequences are DFQATT and SNEGSKA (reference sequence). CDR3 sequence: CSAPTLALGTDTQYF. The CDR3 nucleotides are TGCAGTGCTCCTACGCTAGCGTTGGGCACAGATACGCAGTATTTT.